The TCR beta chain described here comes from a study of cytomegalovirus exposure and HLA in healthy donors. 60 Vbeta and 13 Jbeta primers were used in PCR. Original analysis: An analysis performed later counted 81 million or so unique TCR beta chains (around 10 million of them shared). Method: immunoSEQ multiplex PCR; TCRdb's copy keeps in-frame clones and lacks some. Clone size and the V and J calls come from that table; the DNA yielded D and trimming. This repertoire shows some 84,000 clones, less than 80% found once; its top ten account for 15%. CDR3 length: 12 amino acids. Germline V gene lookup returns CDR1 GTSNPN and CDR2 SVGIG (reference sequence). The trim removed 8 bases at V and 8 bases at J, leaving 6 bases unmatched. In this sample, this clone turned up once. Its antigen is still unknown. Study results and caveats: An analysis done earlier found most TCR beta V segments productive about 87% or about 30% of the time.

The receptor was derived from a woman in her 40s in good health and CMV-seropositive. The material sequenced was PBMCs. The chain recombines TRBV30 with TRBJ2-4; 10 bases agree with TRBD1. The CDR3 DNA is TGTGCCAGCTATGGACAGGGGGACATTCAGTACTTC. Its protein is CASYGQGDIQYF.